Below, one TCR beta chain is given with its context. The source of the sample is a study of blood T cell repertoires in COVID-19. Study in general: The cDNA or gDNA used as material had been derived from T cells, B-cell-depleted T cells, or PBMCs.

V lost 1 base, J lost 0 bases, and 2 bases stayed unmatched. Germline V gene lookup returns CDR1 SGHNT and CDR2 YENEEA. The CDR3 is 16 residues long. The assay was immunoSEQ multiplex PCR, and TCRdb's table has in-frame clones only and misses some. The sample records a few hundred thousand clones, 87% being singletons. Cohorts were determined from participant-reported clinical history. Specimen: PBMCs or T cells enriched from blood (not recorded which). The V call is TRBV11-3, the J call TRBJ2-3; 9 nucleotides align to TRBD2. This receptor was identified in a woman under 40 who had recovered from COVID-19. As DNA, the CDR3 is TGTGCCAGCAGCTTAGGACTAGCGGAAAGCACAGATACGCAGTATTTT. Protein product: CASSLGLAESTDTQYF. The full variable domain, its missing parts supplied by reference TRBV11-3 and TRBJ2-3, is EAGVVQSPRYKIIEKKQPVAFWCNPISGHNTLYWYLQNLGQGPELLIRYENEEAVDDSQLPKDRFSAERLKGVDSTLKIQPAELGDSAVYLCASSLGLAESTDTQYFGPGTRLTVL.